The 10 T cell receptor beta chains reported below all come from one sample, sequenced in a study of patients and donors after allogeneic stem cell transplantation (dated by TCRdb to 2018 to 2020). Receptor amplification or capture employed RT-PCR. Sequencing instrument: NextSeq 550. TCRdb applied fastp at Q25 and MiXCR to the public reads, then kept only in-frame beta chains. When rows share a CDR3 protein, they turn into one entry using the most common DNA and genes. Counted in this sample were about 400,000 distinct CDR3 sequences; under 20% of them appeared once. The top ten constitute over 6% of the sample. Source material: blood, either unsorted or a sorted T cell fraction (not recorded which). These receptors all stem from a human donor who was either an allogeneic HSCT recipient or a stem cell or donor lymphocyte infusion donor (not recorded which). It is not recorded whose cells these are; they may come from a transplant donor.

This clonotype was seen ten or more times. The chain employs TRBV20-1 and TRBJ1-2; the D gene is possibly TRBD1 (5 bases). CDR3 length: 14 amino acids. Trimming left V 2 bases short and J 5 bases short, with 15 bases between. CDR1 and CDR2 from the germline V gene are DFQATT and SNEGSKA (reference sequence). As DNA, the CDR3 is TGCAGTGCTAGACAGGGCGGAACCATATATGGCTACACCTTC. Its translation: CSARQGGTIYGYTF.

The gene calls are TRBV6-1 and TRBJ2-1; maybe TRBD1 (7 bases). V was trimmed by 7 bases and J by 9 bases, leaving 22 bases between them. The CDR3 has 15 residues. CDR1 is MNHNS and CDR2 is SASEGT in the germline V gene. The CDR3 bases are TGTGCCAGCACCTCCGGAGGAGGGGGCGGCTTTGAGCAGTTCTTC. This codes for CASTSGGGGGFEQFF.

The chain couples TRBV27 to TRBJ2-3; D call uncertain. Germline CDR1 reads MNHEY; CDR2 reads SMNVEV (reference sequence). Deletions cut 4 bases from V and 0 bases from J, with 11 bases between. CDR3 length: 15 amino acids. DNA for the CDR3: TGTGCCAGCAGTTCTTGGCAGCTTAGCACAGATACGCAGTATTTT. Translating it yields CASSSWQLSTDTQYF.

The rearrangement joins TRBV6-1 to TRBJ2-7; 7 positions match TRBD1. CDR1 and CDR2 from the germline V gene are MNHNS and SASEGT. J was trimmed by 3 bases and V by 5 bases; bases with no gene match: 7. The CDR3 extends over 14 amino acids. The CDR3 spells CASSMRTGGYEQYF. CDR3 nucleotides: TGTGCCAGCAGTATGCGGACAGGCGGCTACGAGCAGTACTTC.

The chain recombines TRBV6-2 or TRBV6-3 with TRBJ2-7; D gene uncertain. CDR1 and CDR2 from the germline V gene are MNHEY and SVGEGT. V shed 7 bases and J shed 1 base, with 11 bases lying between them. CDR3 length equals 13 residues. CDR3 amino acids: CASTSRRSYEQYF. The CDR3 DNA is TGTGCCAGCACTTCCAGGAGATCCTACGAGCAGTACTTC.

The chain couples TRBV12-3 or TRBV12-4 to TRBJ2-2, with D uncertain. V lost 3 bases and J lost 6, with 8 bases in between. This CDR3 is built from 13 residues. DNA of the CDR3: TGTGCCAGCAGTTTGGAACGACCCGGGGAGCTGTTTTTT. It yields the protein CASSLERPGELFF.

This clonotype was recorded a few times. J is TRBJ2-3 and V is TRBV7-2; 9 bases are shared with TRBD2. The CDR3 extends over 15 amino acids. The ends lost 4 bases at V and 14 bases at J; junction bases unmatched: 16. The germline V gene has CDR1 SGHTA and CDR2 FQGNSA. The CDR3 nucleotides read TGTGCCAGCAGCTCCCTCCTAAGCGGGAGGCCCGGGCTGTATTTT. Its protein product is CASSSLLSGRPGLYF.

This clonotype was seen more than once but under ten times. V gene TRBV27 combines with J gene TRBJ2-7; D is undetermined. The CDR3 has 15 residues. Deletions cut 6 bases from V and 5 bases from J, with 20 bases between. CDR1 and CDR2 from the germline V gene are MNHEY and SMNVEV (reference sequence). The CDR3 loop is CASSLNWRPTDEQYF. The DNA of the CDR3 is TGTGCCAGCAGCCTAAATTGGCGGCCTACAGACGAGCAGTACTTC.

This clonotype occurred a few times. The chain links TRBV4-1 to TRBJ2-4, with 8 positions matching TRBD1. CDR1 and CDR2 (germline): MGHRA, YSYEKL. After removal of 0 bases from V and 0 bases from J, the junction contained 10 bases not matched to a gene. This CDR3 has 19 residues. CDR3 residues: CASSQDEERDRLAKNIQYF. The CDR3 bases are TGCGCCAGCAGCCAAGATGAAGAACGGGACAGGTTAGCCAAAAACATTCAGTACTTC.

This clonotype was seen only a few times. The chain employs TRBV15 and TRBJ2-3; D not resolved. V lost 5 bases and J lost 0, with 15 bases in between. From germline, CDR1 is LNHNV and CDR2 YYDKDF (reference sequence). The CDR3 loop spans 16 amino acids. CDR3 in amino acids: CATSPVRDRSTDTQYF. In DNA, the CDR3 is TGTGCCACCAGCCCGGTCAGAGATCGCAGCACAGATACGCAGTATTTT.